This paragraph reports one TCR beta chain. Its specific antigen is unknown. Base qualities are not at hand, and no much larger clone is one base apart. Within the sample, other DNA sequences also encode this same CDR3. Library preparation was by the immunoSEQ multiplex PCR assay. A mixture of 60 forward primers for TCR Vbeta segments and 13 reverse primers for TCR Jbeta segments was used in the multiplex PCR. Amplification of the CDR3 region of rearranged TCR beta genes was performed with a multiplex PCR assay on genomic DNA. The Illumina HiSeq System was used to sequence the amplified TCR beta libraries as 87-base-pair reads. Per the source publication's procedure: In a later analysis, some 80 million unique TCR beta chains were counted across the 650 to 750 repertoires, and roughly 9.9 million of these chains were shared by at least two donors. Raw reads were error-corrected and collapsed into unique sequences by a nearest-neighbor algorithm in which closely related sequences were merged to remove PCR and sequencing errors. V, D and J gene segments were assigned by aligning CDR3 sequences to IMGT reference sequences. For a sequence to be retained, a match of at least six nucleotides was required to both a V gene segment and a J gene segment. A rearrangement counted as productive if the CDR3 had no stop codons and remained in frame with V and J, and every other rearrangement counted as non-productive. CDR3 was defined by IMGT convention, running from the second conserved V-encoded cysteine to the conserved J-encoded phenylalanine. The earlier analysis of about 500 of the donors excluded sequences that lacked an unambiguous match to a single V gene segment. In an earlier analysis of roughly 600 of the donors, a V segment was called functional when productive rearrangements were above 56.7%, and segregating when the standard deviation between donors exceeded 5%. A statistical classification framework was developed to diagnose cytomegalovirus status using the catalog of TCR beta chain sequences. In a later analysis, V and J genes were assigned by comparing TCR nucleotide sequences against IMGT/GENE-DB human TR gene sequences. The TCRdist pipeline was used in a later analysis to assign CDR3 sequences and most-parsimonious VDJ recombination scenarios. In a later analysis, every TCR beta chain was defined by the combination of its CDR3 amino acid sequence and its V-gene family, and reads without a unique V-gene family were dropped. In a later analysis, some 600 highly shared, low-generation-probability nucleotide sequences were removed to address suspected cross-contamination and a sequencing artifact. A later analysis calculated a clonal expansion index for each public chain from normalized within-repertoire ranks of inferred template counts. Generation probabilities in a later analysis came from a VDJ recombination model fitted to out-of-frame rearrangements, and those results were checked against IGoR. In a later analysis, TCR-TCR, TCR-HLA and TCR-CMV co-occurrence was scored with hypergeometric tests, and a repertoire-size bias correction was applied to TCR pairs. False discovery rates were estimated in a later analysis by permuting HLA or CMV assignments 20 times. In a later analysis, co-occurring TCRs were grouped using DBSCAN, and TCRdist sequence similarity was added for clustering within HLA-allele-positive subsets. Repertoires with fewer than 30,000 or more than 120,000 public chains were left out of co-occurrence clustering, as were a handful of repertoires with anomalous nucleotide sharing. The immuneACCESS repertoire file appears here via TCRdb, limited to in-frame rearrangements. These files lack a portion of the clones; in checked studies, under half of the deficit traces to unresolved V genes, and the cause of the others is not known. The D gene and trimming were derived from the DNA, and the V and J assignments and clone size from that table. This sample comprises fewer than 150,000 clones, around 76% of them detected only once. The ten largest clones add up to under 4.5% of the sample.

The CDR1 and CDR2 encoded by the germline V gene are SQVTM and ANQGSEA. V loses 7 bases at its end and J loses 5 bases; junction bases beyond the gene matches: 1. Including the terminal cysteine and phenylalanine, the CDR3 comprises 10 residues. The read is trimmed to its CDR3 DNA, 30 bases read in frame from base 1. The cohort consisted of more than 650 healthy bone marrow donors. All cohort members were sampled while nominally healthy, although unrecorded immune exposures were likely present. The donor tested CMV seronegative, placing the donor among the 352 seronegative members of the cohort. Each donor provided a peripheral blood sample, and peripheral blood mononuclear cells were used for TCR beta sequencing. The Qiagen DNeasy Blood Extraction Kit was used to extract genomic DNA from the blood cell samples. This entry belongs to a study of cytomegalovirus exposure and HLA in healthy donors listed by TCRdb under 2017. With respect to the entire study: An earlier analysis of approximately 640 of the donors reported roughly 270 Gb of sequence data and approximately 110 million unique TCR beta sequences from 150 million to 200 million T cells. A later analysis re-examined previously published TCR beta repertoires from about 670 donors and added high-resolution HLA genotyping to investigate patterns of TCR occurrence. The T cell repertoires of 666 subjects were profiled by immunosequencing and related to cytomegalovirus serostatus. Donor age, sex, ethnicity and CMV serostatus were compiled alongside the repertoire data. Every repertoire in the discovery cohort had been generated on one and the same sequencing platform. A separate validation cohort of 100 to 150 different subjects was used in addition to the roughly 670-subject first cohort. Among the roughly 430 genotyped donors, more than 70% belonged to the genetic ancestry cluster associated with self-reported Caucasian donors. A later genetic analysis used genome-wide SNP genotypes for about 55% of the 666 donors, treating that subset as a discovery cohort. To predict cytomegalovirus infection status, the study combined high-throughput TCR immunosequencing, statistical association of individual TCRs with disease status, and machine learning. The study aimed to test whether signatures of past pathogen exposure could be identified by cataloging public T cell receptors. The later analysis used no new phenotypic data to find candidate immune exposures, relying instead on TCR beta sequences and their occurrence across donors. Several DR-DQ haplotypes were treated as single units for association and clustering because of strong linkage in the cohort. Both class I and class II loci were covered by HLA typing, at four-digit resolution. The number of donors typed differed by locus, with about 629-640 for A, B, C, DRB1 and DQB1, roughly 550 for DQA1, 606 for DPA1, and some 440 for DPB1. On average, 235,054 unique TCR beta nucleotide sequences were sequenced per donor among more than 350 genotyped donors of the cohort, with roughly 18% of those sequences being non-productive. About 320 gigabases of sequencing data and approximately 84 million unique TCR sequences were included in an early release covering around 650 HLA-typed donors. An earlier analysis of 587 of the donors applied high-throughput TCR beta sequencing to assess whether each TCR beta V gene segment acted as functional or pseudogenic. Broad study findings and their caveats: Immune exposure information for the cohort was limited to CMV serostatus. Across donors, most TCR sequences were observed very rarely, whereas some public TCRs were present in many individuals. It was suggested by the authors that the approach could potentially be generalized to other disease states and immunological phenotypes. Because counts were too low, some 16 rarely observed V segments, including chromosome 9 orphons, were excluded from the earlier analysis of under 650 of the donors. According to a later genetic analysis, donors in an Asian-associated ancestry cluster had fewer N-insertions in productive TCRs than the approximately 630-donor mean. A further reported finding was that TCR beta sequences accurately predicted the HLA-A and HLA-B alleles for most subjects in the first cohort. In a later genetic analysis, a missense DCLRE1C variant was associated with V-gene and J-gene trimming of TCR beta chains, and the association was replicated in an independent cohort. Correlated functional status among segregating V segments might reflect linkage disequilibrium, but an unknown experimental factor could not be ruled out. Most CMV-associated TCR beta chains appeared to be HLA-restricted in a later analysis, and the HLA associations seemed to be driven largely by CMV exposure. In the study, some 160 TCR beta chains were listed as associated with cytomegalovirus. Because some donors lacked HLA typing at each locus, the association tests relied only on the typed subset. In an earlier analysis of about 600 of the donors, most TCR beta V segments appeared in productive rearrangements about 90% or about 30% of the time, broadly matching IMGT annotations. In a later analysis, the rate of TCR association differed among HLA loci, with DRB1 alleles having the most associated TCRs and HLA-C alleles having the fewest. Strong co-occurrence of HLA alleles, especially DR and DQ, made assigning TCR associations to individual alleles difficult. In this cohort, only TCR beta chains were sequenced, and detectable features were limited by the absence of alpha or paired-chain data. A later analysis associated approximately 17,000 TCR beta sequences with specific HLA alleles at a false discovery rate of 0.05. In both the original and validation cohorts, the classifier was reported to diagnose cytomegalovirus status with high specificity and sensitivity. Sequencing depth was assumed to be roughly uniform across donors in the presence/absence analyses, though that assumption may not hold. In a later analysis, HLA-associated TCR beta chains showed more clonal expansion and lower generation probabilities than non-associated chains that were equally common. A group of highly shared sequence variants was considered likely to be a technical artifact of the sequencing pipeline. A few of the identified cytomegalovirus-associated TCR beta chains were confirmed in vitro to be specific for cytomegalovirus antigens. Some IMGT-functional V segments, including TRBV6-2 and TRBV6-3, could not be told apart with the 87-base-pair reads, so those segments were excluded. A later analysis reported that several top co-occurrence clusters appeared linked to parvovirus B19, influenza, CMV and Epstein-Barr virus.

The sequenced material came from PBMCs. Recombination connected TRBV29-1 to TRBJ1-1; 7 central nucleotides agree with TRBD1. The TCR comes from a man between 18 and 35 years old in good health and CMV-seronegative. The CDR3 region: CSAGGTEAFF. The nucleotide sequence reads as follows: TGCAGCGCAGGGGGTACTGAAGCTTTCTTT.